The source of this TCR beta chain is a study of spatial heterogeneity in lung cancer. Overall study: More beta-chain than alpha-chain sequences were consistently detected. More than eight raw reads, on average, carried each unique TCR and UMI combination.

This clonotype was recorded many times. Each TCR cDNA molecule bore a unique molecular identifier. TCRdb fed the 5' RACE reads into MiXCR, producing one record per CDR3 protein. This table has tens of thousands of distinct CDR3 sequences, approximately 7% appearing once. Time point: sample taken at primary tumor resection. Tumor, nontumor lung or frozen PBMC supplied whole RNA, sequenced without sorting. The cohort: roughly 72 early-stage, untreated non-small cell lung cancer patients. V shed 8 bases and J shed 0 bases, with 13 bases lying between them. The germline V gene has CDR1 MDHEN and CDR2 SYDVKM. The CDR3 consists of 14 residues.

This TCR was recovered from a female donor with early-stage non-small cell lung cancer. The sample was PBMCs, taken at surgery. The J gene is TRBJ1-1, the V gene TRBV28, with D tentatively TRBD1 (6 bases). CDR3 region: CASVQGYMNTEAFF. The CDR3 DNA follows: TGTGCCAGCGTGCAGGGGTACATGAACACTGAAGCTTTCTTT.